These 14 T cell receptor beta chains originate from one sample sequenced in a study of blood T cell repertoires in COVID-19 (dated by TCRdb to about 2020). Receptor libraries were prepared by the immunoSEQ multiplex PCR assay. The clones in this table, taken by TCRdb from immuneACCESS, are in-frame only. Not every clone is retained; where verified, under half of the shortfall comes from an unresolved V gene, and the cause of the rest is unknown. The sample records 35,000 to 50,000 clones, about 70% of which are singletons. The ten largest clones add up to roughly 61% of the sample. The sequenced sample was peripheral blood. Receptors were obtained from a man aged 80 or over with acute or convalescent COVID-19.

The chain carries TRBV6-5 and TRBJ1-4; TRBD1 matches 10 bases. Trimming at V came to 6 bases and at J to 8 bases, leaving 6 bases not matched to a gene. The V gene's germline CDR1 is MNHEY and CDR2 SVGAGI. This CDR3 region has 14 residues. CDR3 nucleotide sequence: TGTGCCAGCAGGGACCCGGGACAGGGGGAAAAACTGTTTTTT. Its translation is CASRDPGQGEKLFF.

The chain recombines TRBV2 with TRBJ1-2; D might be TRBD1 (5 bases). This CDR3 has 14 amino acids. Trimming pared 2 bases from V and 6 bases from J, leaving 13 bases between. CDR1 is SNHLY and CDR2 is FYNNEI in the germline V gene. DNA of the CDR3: TGTGCCAGCAGTGAAATTGCGGGGGTGGATGGCTACACCTTC. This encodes CASSEIAGVDGYTF.

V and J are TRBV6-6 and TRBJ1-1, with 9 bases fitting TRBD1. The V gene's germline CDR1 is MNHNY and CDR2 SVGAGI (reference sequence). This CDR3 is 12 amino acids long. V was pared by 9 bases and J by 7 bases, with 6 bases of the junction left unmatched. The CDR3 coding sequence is TGTGCCAGTCTTGCGACAGGGGGTGAAGCTTTCTTT. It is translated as CASLATGGEAFF.

The CDR3 DNA sequence: TGTGCCAGCAGCTTTACAGGGGGCCATTCACCCCTCCACTTT. This gives the protein CASSFTGGHSPLHF. This rearrangement joins TRBV7-9 to TRBJ1-6; TRBD1 matches 9 bases. Looked up from germline, CDR1 is SEHNR and CDR2 is FQNEAQ (reference sequence). J was trimmed by 8 bases and V by 3 bases; bases with no gene match: 2. The CDR3 loop spans 14 amino acids.

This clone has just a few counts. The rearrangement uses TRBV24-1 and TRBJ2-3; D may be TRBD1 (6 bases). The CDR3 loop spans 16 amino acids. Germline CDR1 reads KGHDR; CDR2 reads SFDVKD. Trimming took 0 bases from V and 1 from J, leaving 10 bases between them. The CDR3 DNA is TGTGCCACCAGTGATTTGAGCAGGGGTGGCACAGATACGCAGTATTTT. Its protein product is CATSDLSRGGTDTQYF.

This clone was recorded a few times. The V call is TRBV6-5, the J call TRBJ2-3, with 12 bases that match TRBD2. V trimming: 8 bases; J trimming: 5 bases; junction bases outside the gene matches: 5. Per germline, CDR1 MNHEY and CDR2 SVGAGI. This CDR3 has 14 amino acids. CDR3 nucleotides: TGTGCCAGCCTACTAGCGGGAGGAATAGATACGCAGTATTTT. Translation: CASLLAGGIDTQYF.

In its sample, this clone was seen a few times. CDR3 sequence reads: CASSSPPYNEQFF. In nucleotides, the CDR3 is TGTGCCAGCAGTTCTCCCCCTTACAATGAGCAGTTCTTC. This sequence joins TRBV27 and TRBJ2-1; D is unresolved. CDR3 length equals 13 residues. CDR1 is MNHEY, CDR2 SMNVEV, per germline (reference sequence). With 4 bases removed from V and 4 bases from J, the gap between germline ends came to 8 bases.

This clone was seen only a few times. DNA of the CDR3: TGTGCCAGCAGCCTCAGCGGAAACCCCTACAATGAGCAGTTCTTC. Its protein is CASSLSGNPYNEQFF. The chain has TRBV9 and TRBJ2-1; D may be TRBD2 (5 bases). Germline V gene data show CDR1 as SGDLS and CDR2 as YYNGEE. This CDR3 spans 15 amino acids. Trimming stripped 4 bases from V and 2 bases from J, with 13 bases between. The full variable domain, with the rest looked up from reference TRBV9 and TRBJ2-1, is DSGVTQTPKHLITATGQRVTLRCSPRSGDLSVYWYQQSLDQGLQFLIQYYNGEERAKGNILERFSAQQFPDLHSELNLSSLELGDSALYFCASSLSGNPYNEQFFGPGTRLTVL.

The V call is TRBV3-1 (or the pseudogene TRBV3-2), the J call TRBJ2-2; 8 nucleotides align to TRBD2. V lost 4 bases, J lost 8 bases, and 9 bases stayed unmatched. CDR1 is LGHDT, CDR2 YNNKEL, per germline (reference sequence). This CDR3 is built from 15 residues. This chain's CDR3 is CASSRGLAPRGELFF. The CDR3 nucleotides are TGTGCCAGCAGCCGCGGACTAGCCCCTCGAGGGGAGCTGTTTTTT.

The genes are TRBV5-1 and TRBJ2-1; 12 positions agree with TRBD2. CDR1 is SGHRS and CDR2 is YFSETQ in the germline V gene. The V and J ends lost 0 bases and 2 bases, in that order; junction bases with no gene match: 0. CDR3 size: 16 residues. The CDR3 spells CASSLASGRAYNEQFF. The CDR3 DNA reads TGCGCCAGCAGCTTGGCTAGCGGGAGGGCCTACAATGAGCAGTTCTTC.

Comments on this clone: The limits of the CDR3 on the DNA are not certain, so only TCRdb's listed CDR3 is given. CDR3 residues: CASSFGSGTGTGGIHF. This chain links TRBV5-1 with TRBJ1-6; the D segment call TRBD1 is taken from the table without a DNA check. The CDR3 region is 16 residues in length, termini included. Germline values: CDR1 SGHRS, CDR2 YFSETQ.

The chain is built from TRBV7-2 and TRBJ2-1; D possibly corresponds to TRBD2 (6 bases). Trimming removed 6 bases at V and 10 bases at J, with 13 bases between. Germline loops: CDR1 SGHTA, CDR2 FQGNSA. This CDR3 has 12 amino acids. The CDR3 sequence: CASRLSGREQFF. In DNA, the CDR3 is TGTGCCAGCAGGTTGTCGGGGAGGGAGCAGTTCTTC.

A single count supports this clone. DNA for the CDR3: TGCGCCAGCAGCTCACGGGACACTGAAGCTTTCTTT. This encodes CASSSRDTEAFF. The chain combines TRBV4-1 with TRBJ1-1; unclear D gene. Germline V CDR1 and CDR2: MGHRA, YSYEKL. The CDR3 sequence is 12 residues long. Trimming stripped 5 bases from V and 3 bases from J, with 7 bases between.

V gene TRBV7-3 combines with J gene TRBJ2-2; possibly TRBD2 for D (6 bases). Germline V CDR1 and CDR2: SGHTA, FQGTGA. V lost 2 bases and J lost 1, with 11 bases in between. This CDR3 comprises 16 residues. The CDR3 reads CASSLHPAGNTGELFF. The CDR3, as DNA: TGTGCCAGCAGCTTACATCCAGCGGGGAACACCGGGGAGCTGTTTTTT.